Described below is a single T cell receptor beta chain sequence and its context. Its antigen is still unknown. The data are from a study of blood T cells in healthy people across ages. Notes on the study in general: Researchers report that TCR beta diversity correlated strongly with naive T cell percentage. Fewer expanded clones and more diversity marked long-lived versus aged donors.

Isolation per sample recovered at least 7 million PBMCs. A J-beta primer mix and a sample-barcoded 5' primer were used in a second PCR of roughly 6 to 12 cycles. TCRdb called the 5' RACE reads again in MiXCR, with one record for every CDR3 protein. The repertoire includes 1.5 million to 2 million distinct CDR3 sequences, 28% of them detected once, and 7% to 9% sits in the top ten. The CDR3 covers 12 residues. V was trimmed by 6 bases and J by 7 bases, leaving 7 bases between them. Germline CDR1 reads SGHTA; CDR2 reads FQGNSA. This rearrangement joins TRBV7-2 to TRBJ1-6; D is uncertain. Sequencing was performed on blood. The clonotype originates from a woman in her twenties or thirties in good health. The CDR3 here is CASRLPNSPLHF. The CDR3 nucleotides are TGTGCCAGCAGATTACCAAATTCACCCCTCCACTTT. The complete variable domain, with remaining parts taken from reference TRBV7-2 and TRBJ1-6, reads GAGVSQSPSNKVTEKGKDVELRCDPISGHTALYWYRQSLGQGLEFLIYFQGNSAPDKSGLPSDRFSAERTGGSVSTLTIQRTQQEDSAVYLCASRLPNSPLHFGNGTRLTVT.